Presented here are 25 T cell receptor beta chains from one specimen sequenced in a study of cytomegalovirus exposure and HLA in healthy donors. With 60 Vbeta and 13 Jbeta primers, the PCR was carried out. Clones were sequenced by immunoSEQ multiplex PCR, and TCRdb holds only the in-frame ones, with some missing. Counted here are some 120,000 clones, 75% to 80% occurring once; the ten biggest clones make up approximately 6.5%. Sequencing used PBMCs. These receptors were obtained from a woman aged 40 to 50 in good health and CMV-seronegative.

The chain recombines TRBV28 with TRBJ2-7; D remains unclear. The CDR3 is made up of 12 amino acids. V was trimmed by 2 bases and J by 2 bases, leaving 4 bases between them. Looked up from germline, CDR1 is MDHEN and CDR2 is SYDVKM. The CDR3 DNA sequence: TGTGCCAGCAGTTTACCGGCCTACGAGCAGTACTTC. Its protein is CASSLPAYEQYF.

V and J are TRBV5-1 and TRBJ1-1; a possible D gene is TRBD1 (6 bases). The V gene lost 5 bases and the J gene lost 5 bases, with 19 bases spanning the gap. The CDR3 consists of 15 residues. Germline assignment: CDR1 SGHRS and CDR2 YFSETQ. The CDR3 is CASSLQGTSSTEAFF. The CDR3 nucleotides read TGCGCCAGCAGTCTACAGGGAACGTCGTCTACTGAAGCTTTCTTT.

The chain uses TRBV18 and TRBJ1-4; TRBD1 matches 8 bases. The CDR3 runs to 14 residues. J lost 7 bases, V lost 2 bases, and 3 bases had no gene match. Germline CDR1 KGHSH, CDR2 LQKENI. The CDR3, as DNA: TGTGCCAGCTCACCAGACAGGGGTCTTGAAAAACTGTTTTTT. Protein product: CASSPDRGLEKLFF.

This chain connects TRBV10-3 to TRBJ2-3; possibly TRBD2 for D (6 bases). The V end was cut by 0 bases, the J end by 2 bases, with 12 bases between. The CDR3 is 16 residues long. From germline, CDR1 is ENHRY and CDR2 SYGVKD. Here the CDR3 DNA reads TGTGCCATCAGTGAGTCCGGCAGGGAGGTCACAGATACGCAGTATTTT. Encoded protein: CAISESGREVTDTQYF.

V gene TRBV7-3 combines with J gene TRBJ2-2, with D hard to call. Germline V gene lookup returns CDR1 SGHTA and CDR2 FQGTGA. V lost 1 base and J lost 6, with 9 bases in between. CDR3 length equals 14 residues. In DNA form, the CDR3 reads TGTGCCAGCAGCTTAATTGTCTCAGCCGGGGAGCTGTTTTTT. Its translation: CASSLIVSAGELFF.

This clone was picked up a small number of times. The CDR3 nucleotides are TGTGCCAGCTCACGGCAGGGGACCCTCGCCGAGCAGTACTTC. This codes for CASSRQGTLAEQYF. V usage is TRBV18 and J usage is TRBJ2-7, with a tentative D call TRBD1 (6 bases). There are 14 residues in the CDR3. Germline V CDR1 and CDR2: KGHSH, LQKENI. V lost 4 bases and J lost 6, with 16 bases in between.

The V and J genes are TRBV4-1 and TRBJ2-7, with TRBD2 matching 13 bases. The CDR3 totals 16 residues. The J segment lost 4 bases and the V segment lost 8 bases, leaving 11 bases of the junction unmatched. CDR1 and CDR2 from the germline V gene are MGHRA and YSYEKL. In DNA form, the CDR3 reads TGCGCCAGCGGCCCAAGACTAGCGGGAGGATTATACGAGCAGTACTTC. It yields the protein CASGPRLAGGLYEQYF.

The chain links TRBV7-8 to TRBJ2-2; the D gene is possibly TRBD1 (5 bases). CDR3 size: 16 residues. Germline loops: CDR1 SGHVS, CDR2 FQNEAQ. The V gene lost 3 bases and the J gene lost 5 bases, with 16 bases spanning the gap. CDR3 in amino acids: CASSFHGARSTGELFF. The CDR3 DNA reads as TGTGCCAGCAGCTTTCATGGGGCGCGGAGTACCGGGGAGCTGTTTTTT.

V is TRBV28 and J is TRBJ1-2; D call uncertain. Germline loops: CDR1 MDHEN, CDR2 SYDVKM. V was pared by 5 bases and J by 0 bases, with 10 bases between. This CDR3 is built from 14 residues. In nucleotides, the CDR3 is TGTGCCAGCAGTAGGAGGTGGCCTAACTATGGCTACACCTTC. This translates into CASSRRWPNYGYTF.

The V call is TRBV6-5, the J call TRBJ1-2, with D unresolved. CDR3 length equals 14 residues. Between the trimmed V and J ends, which lost 0 bases and 4 bases, there was a span of 9 bases. The germline V gene encodes CDR1 MNHEY and CDR2 SVGAGI. CDR3 in amino acids: CASSYSGRFYGYTF. CDR3 bases: TGTGCCAGCAGTTACTCGGGCAGGTTCTATGGCTACACCTTC.

The V gene is TRBV11-2, the J gene TRBJ1-3; D gene ambiguous. In germline, CDR1 is SGHAT, CDR2 FQNNGV. Trimming took 3 bases from V and 4 from J, leaving 16 bases between them. CDR3 size: 16 residues. The CDR3 reads CASSFVSRWPGNTIYF. The CDR3 bases are TGTGCCAGCAGCTTTGTATCCCGTTGGCCGGGAAACACCATATATTTT.

V gene TRBV29-1 combines with J gene TRBJ2-3; TRBD2 matches at 11 bases. Germline CDR1 reads SQVTM; CDR2 reads ANQGSEA. The CDR3 runs 14 residues. Trimming removed 7 bases from V and 4 bases from J; junction bases left unmatched: 7. As DNA, the CDR3 is TGCAGCGGAACTAGCGGGAGTCGAGCAGATACGCAGTATTTT. Protein product: CSGTSGSRADTQYF.

This sequence joins TRBV5-5 and TRBJ1-2, with 7 bases fitting TRBD1. The CDR3 spans 16 residues. Germline V lookup: CDR1 SGHKS, CDR2 YYEKEE (reference sequence). V lost 4 bases to trimming and J lost 5 bases; unmatched junction nucleotides: 14. CDR3 nucleotide sequence: TGTGCCAGCAGCGCATCGATCGGGACAGCTGTTTATGGCTACACCTTC. This translates into CASSASIGTAVYGYTF.

The rearrangement joins TRBV7-2 to TRBJ2-7; maybe TRBD1 (6 bases). Trimming pared 6 bases from V and 3 bases from J, leaving 12 bases between. This CDR3 is 13 amino acids long. Germline V gene sequence: CDR1 SGHTA, CDR2 FQGNSA. The CDR3 loop is CASSSGQYYEQYF. In DNA, the CDR3 is TGTGCCAGCAGTTCTGGACAGTACTACGAGCAGTACTTC.

This chain links TRBV6-1 with TRBJ2-1, with TRBD2 matching over 9 bases. The trim removed 4 bases at V and 6 bases at J, leaving 10 bases unmatched. CDR1 and CDR2 from the germline V gene are MNHNS and SASEGT. The CDR3 sequence is 16 residues long. CDR3 region: CASSVARREGLNEQFF. CDR3 DNA: TGTGCCAGCAGTGTGGCAAGGCGGGAGGGCCTCAATGAGCAGTTCTTC.

The chain couples TRBV5-6 to TRBJ1-4, with a tentative D call TRBD1 (5 bases). Germline V gives CDR1 SGHDT, CDR2 YYEEEE. The CDR3 has 14 amino acids. Trimming removed 0 bases from V and 6 bases from J, with 9 bases in between. CDR3 region: CASSLVDRDEKLFF. For the CDR3, the DNA is TGTGCCAGCAGCTTGGTCGACAGAGATGAAAAACTGTTTTTT.

The J gene is TRBJ1-4, the V gene TRBV28, with unresolved D. Looked up from germline, CDR1 is MDHEN and CDR2 is SYDVKM. The ends were cut back, 10 bases at V and 0 bases at J, with 6 bases in the middle. CDR3 length equals 12 residues. Here the CDR3 DNA reads TGTGCCACGGGGACAACTAATGAAAAACTGTTTTTT. Translating it yields CATGTTNEKLFF.

The V call is TRBV11-2, the J call TRBJ2-7; 7 nucleotides match TRBD1. The CDR3 is 11 residues long. The V gene end was trimmed by 2 bases and the J gene end by 10 bases; junction bases not matched to a gene: 2. CDR1 and CDR2 from the germline V gene are SGHAT and FQNNGV. CDR3 sequence: CASSLQGVQYF. CDR3 coding DNA: TGTGCCAGCAGCTTACAGGGGGTTCAGTACTTC.

This sequence joins TRBV18 and TRBJ2-2; 10 positions match TRBD2. The CDR3 consists of 16 residues. V lost 3 bases to trimming and J lost 4 bases; unmatched junction nucleotides: 5. Per the germline V gene, CDR1 is KGHSH and CDR2 is LQKENI. DNA for the CDR3: TGTGCCAGCTCACCTTCTAGCGGGAGAAGCACCGGGGAGCTGTTTTTT. Translated: CASSPSSGRSTGELFF. Based on the CDR3 plus reference TRBV18 and TRBJ2-2, the full variable domain is NAGVMQNPRHLVRRRGQEARLRCSPMKGHSHVYWYRQLPEEGLKFMVYLQKENIIDESGMPKERFSAEFPKEGPSILRIQQVVRGDSAAYFCASSPSSGRSTGELFFGEGSRLTVL.

This clone was counted between two and nine times. This chain links TRBV27 with TRBJ2-6; D unresolved. The ends were cut back, 0 bases at V and 2 bases at J, with 5 bases in the middle. CDR1 MNHEY and CDR2 SMNVEV come from the germline V gene (reference sequence). This CDR3 is built from 15 residues. The CDR3 sequence: CASSLSRAGANVLTF. The CDR3 DNA reads TGTGCCAGCAGTTTATCCCGGGCTGGGGCCAACGTCCTGACTTTC.

The chain combines TRBV28 with TRBJ1-5, with D possibly TRBD1 on 6 matching bases. The CDR3 runs to 13 residues. V gave up 7 bases and J gave up 6 bases, with 13 bases separating them. Germline values: CDR1 MDHEN, CDR2 SYDVKM. For the CDR3, the DNA is TGTGCCAGCACCAGGGGTTTGGGTCAGCCCCAGCATTTT. Its translation is CASTRGLGQPQHF.

The J gene is TRBJ1-1, the V gene TRBV19, with D hard to call. The ends were cut back, 5 bases at V and 5 bases at J, with 9 bases in the middle. The CDR3 contains 12 residues. Per the germline V gene, CDR1 is LNHDA and CDR2 is SQIVND (reference sequence). The CDR3 DNA is TGTGCCAGTAGTGCAACGAGGACTGAAGCTTTCTTT. Translation: CASSATRTEAFF.

This chain connects TRBV6-1 to TRBJ1-1; no firm D call. The germline V gene has CDR1 MNHNS and CDR2 SASEGT. V was shortened by 7 bases and J by 0 bases, with 12 bases between the two germline ends. The CDR3 has 14 residues. The CDR3 DNA is TGTGCCAGCACCGCCTCAGCGGTGAACACTGAAGCTTTCTTT. This sequence encodes CASTASAVNTEAFF.

The chain joins TRBV7-9 to TRBJ1-6; the D gene is possibly TRBD1 (5 bases). The germline CDR1 and CDR2 sequences are SEHNR and FQNEAQ (reference sequence). The CDR3 runs 15 residues. Trimming pared 5 bases from V and 0 bases from J, leaving 8 bases between. CDR3 in amino acids: CASSGQGSYNSPLHF. In nucleotides, the CDR3 is TGTGCCAGCAGCGGGCAGGGCTCCTATAATTCACCCCTCCACTTT.

The sample holds a few counts of this clone. This sequence joins TRBV14 and TRBJ2-1; D gene uncertain. The CDR3 is 13 amino acids. Trimming pared 4 bases from V and 5 bases from J, leaving 9 bases between. CDR1 is SGHDN, CDR2 FVKESK, per germline. The CDR3 DNA is TGTGCCAGCAGCCCAAGACTTGACAATGAGCAGTTCTTC. This translates into CASSPRLDNEQFF.